Listed here are 26 T cell receptor beta chains from one sample, sequenced in a study of identical twins. TCRdb used MiXCR to reprocess the 5' RACE reads, holding one entry per CDR3 protein. The repertoire consists of hundreds of thousands of distinct CDR3 sequences, with around 8.6% occurring once and the leading ten covering approximately 0.96%. The same sample was also studied in work on yellow fever vaccine responses in identical twins.

The specimen sequenced was PBMCs. Receptor source: a woman under 30 in good health.

J is TRBJ2-3 and V is TRBV12-3 or TRBV12-4; D might be TRBD1 (5 bases). Between the trimmed V and J ends, which lost 3 bases and 6 bases, there was a span of 13 bases. CDR3 length: 14 amino acids. CDR3 residues: CASSFLRGRDTQYF. CDR3 nucleotides: TGTGCCAGCAGTTTTCTTAGGGGCAGGGATACGCAGTATTTT.

The table lists this clonotype with a few counts. The V gene is TRBV2, the J gene TRBJ2-1; D is ambiguous. CDR1 is SNHLY and CDR2 is FYNNEI in the germline V gene. V was trimmed by 5 bases and J by 2 bases, leaving 13 bases between them. This CDR3 region has 15 residues. CDR3 nucleotide sequence: TGTGCCAGCAGTTTATCTCTGCCAGCCTACAATGAGCAGTTCTTC. Its translation: CASSLSLPAYNEQFF.

This clonotype was seen at least ten times. The chain carries TRBV4-3 and TRBJ2-1, with D perhaps TRBD2 (7 bases). Germline V lookup: CDR1 LGHNA, CDR2 YSLEER. The ends were cut back, 0 bases at V and 2 bases at J, with 14 bases in the middle. The CDR3 consists of 17 residues. The CDR3 loop reads CASSQDRRGGAYNEQFF. In nucleotides, the CDR3 is TGCGCCAGCAGCCAAGATCGAAGGGGGGGCGCCTACAATGAGCAGTTCTTC.

This clonotype has only a few counts. The chain joins TRBV6-2 or TRBV6-3 to TRBJ2-1, with TRBD1 as a possible D gene (5 bases). Deletions cut 5 bases from V and 4 bases from J, with 15 bases between. The CDR3 runs 15 residues. Germline V gives CDR1 MNHEY, CDR2 SVGEGT. The CDR3 loop reads CASSLYKGWYNEQFF. As DNA, the CDR3 is TGTGCCAGCAGTCTTTATAAGGGGTGGTACAATGAGCAGTTCTTC.

The chain joins TRBV4-3 to TRBJ2-7, with TRBD2 matching 10 bases. The CDR3 is 16 residues long. Germline V gene data show CDR1 as LGHNA and CDR2 as YSLEER. The V gene end was trimmed by 0 bases and the J gene end by 3 bases; junction bases not matched to a gene: 5. The CDR3 DNA reads TGCGCCAGCAGCCAAGATTATAGGACTAGCGGCTACGAGCAGTACTTC. Residues: CASSQDYRTSGYEQYF.

The rearrangement uses TRBV20-1 and TRBJ2-2; D remains ambiguous. The CDR3 covers 15 residues. V shed 1 base and J shed 1 base, with 10 bases lying between them. Germline-derived CDR1 and CDR2 are DFQATT and SNEGSKA (reference sequence). In DNA, the CDR3 is TGCAGTGCTAGAGTCCCCCAGAAGAACACCGGGGAGCTGTTTTTT. This encodes CSARVPQKNTGELFF.

The chain is built from TRBV7-8 and TRBJ1-5; D is unclear. Germline CDR1 SGHVS, CDR2 FQNEAQ. The germline V and J ends were trimmed by 5 bases and 4 bases, with 12 bases remaining between them. The CDR3 sequence is 14 residues long. DNA for the CDR3: TGTGCCAGCAGCGTCGCCAGGAGGAATCAGCCCCAGCATTTT. This encodes CASSVARRNQPQHF.

The V gene is TRBV10-3, the J gene TRBJ2-7; D is possibly TRBD2 (6 bases). The CDR3 extends over 13 amino acids. Germline values: CDR1 ENHRY, CDR2 SYGVKD. V was trimmed by 2 bases and J by 7 bases, leaving 12 bases between them. The CDR3 region is CAISEVEGWEQYF. The CDR3 DNA is TGTGCCATCAGTGAGGTGGAGGGCTGGGAGCAGTACTTC.

This sequence joins TRBV7-2 and TRBJ2-3; D is ambiguous. The CDR3 is 16 residues long. Germline-derived CDR1 and CDR2 are SGHTA and FQGNSA. Trimming took off 3 bases at V and 0 bases at J, with 13 bases between the two ends. The CDR3 bases are TGTGCCAGCAGCTTTCCCTTAAGCATGAGCACAGATACGCAGTATTTT. Amino acid sequence: CASSFPLSMSTDTQYF.

V gene TRBV2 combines with J gene TRBJ2-7; D not certain. Germline CDR1 is SNHLY and CDR2 is FYNNEI. V lost 7 bases to trimming and J lost 0 bases, with 19 bases between them. The length of the CDR3 is 16 residues. Here the CDR3 DNA reads TGTGCCAGCACTTGGGAAAGTAGGTCAAGCTCCTACGAGCAGTACTTC. It yields the protein CASTWESRSSSYEQYF.

This clonotype was recorded many times. V and J are TRBV6-1 and TRBJ1-1; D is unclear. CDR3 length: 15 amino acids. Looked up from germline, CDR1 is MNHNS and CDR2 is SASEGT. Trimming took 6 bases from V and 1 from J, leaving 15 bases between them. CDR3 in amino acids: CASSRGVQKNTEAFF. CDR3 nucleotide sequence: TGTGCCAGCAGCCGAGGAGTGCAGAAGAACACTGAAGCTTTCTTT.

This clonotype was seen only a few times. The chain recombines TRBV3-1 with TRBJ1-1, with a possible D match to TRBD1 (5 bases). CDR3 size: 18 residues. The germline CDR1 and CDR2 sequences are LGHDT and YNNKEL (reference sequence). Trimming took 1 base from V and 1 from J, leaving 19 bases between them. The CDR3 sequence: CASSQAYRTLKANTEAFF. CDR3 DNA: TGTGCCAGCAGCCAAGCCTATCGGACATTGAAGGCGAACACTGAAGCTTTCTTT.

The gene calls are TRBV7-9 and TRBJ2-1; the D is unclear. This CDR3 is built from 13 residues. Per the germline V gene, CDR1 is SEHNR and CDR2 is FQNEAQ (reference sequence). Trimming cost V 5 bases and J 14 bases, with 19 bases left between them. CDR3 in amino acids: CASSHPQGKEEFF. The CDR3 DNA is TGTGCCAGCAGCCACCCCCAAGGGAAGGAAGAGTTCTTC.

This clonotype was seen ten or more times. The CDR3 protein is CASSPPEGAYEQYF. CDR3 bases: TGCGCCAGCAGCCCCCCGGAGGGTGCCTACGAGCAGTACTTC. V usage is TRBV5-1 and J usage is TRBJ2-7; TRBD2 might be the D (6 bases). This CDR3 contains 14 residues. The ends were cut back, 4 bases at V and 2 bases at J, with 13 bases in the middle. Germline CDR1 SGHRS, CDR2 YFSETQ. Combining the CDR3 with reference TRBV5-1 and TRBJ2-7 gives the whole variable domain KAGVTQTPRYLIKTRGQQVTLSCSPISGHRSVSWYQQTPGQGLQFLFEYFSETQRNKGNFPGRFSGRQFSNSRSEMNVSTLELGDSALYLCASSPPEGAYEQYFGPGTRLTVT.

This chain uses TRBV9 with TRBJ2-5; a weak D match, TRBD1 (5 bases). The germline V gene encodes CDR1 SGDLS and CDR2 YYNGEE. This CDR3 contains 14 residues. Trimming shortened V by 0 bases and J by 5 bases, and 11 bases separated the two germline ends. The CDR3 protein is CASSVEAGKETQYF. The CDR3 DNA reads as TGTGCCAGCAGCGTAGAGGCAGGGAAGGAGACCCAGTACTTC.

This clonotype was seen at least ten times. The chain links TRBV5-1 to TRBJ2-2; 9 bases map to TRBD2. The CDR3 has 14 residues. J gave up 6 bases and V 2 bases, and 2 bases lay outside the gene matches. CDR1 and CDR2 (germline): SGHRS, YFSETQ. Here the CDR3 DNA reads TGCGCCAGCAGCTTTAGCGGGAGTTCCGGGGAGCTGTTTTTT. It yields the protein CASSFSGSSGELFF.

The gene calls are TRBV30 and TRBJ2-4; 9 bases fit TRBD1. This CDR3 has 13 amino acids. The V gene end was trimmed by 3 bases and the J gene end by 6 bases; junction bases not matched to a gene: 3. CDR1 GTSNPN and CDR2 SVGIG come from the germline V gene (reference sequence). CDR3 in DNA: TGTGCCTGGAGCCGACAGGGGGGAAACATTCAGTACTTC. This encodes CAWSRQGGNIQYF.

Written as DNA, the CDR3 is TGCAGTGCTAGAAGGTCTGGCAGCATCTCCTACGAGCAGTACTTC. It codes for CSARRSGSISYEQYF. The rearrangement joins TRBV20-1 to TRBJ2-7; D gene uncertain. Germline values: CDR1 DFQATT, CDR2 SNEGSKA (reference sequence). Trimming removed 2 bases at V and 0 bases at J, with 14 bases between. The CDR3 has 15 residues.

Many counts were recorded for this clonotype. The chain carries TRBV11-2 and TRBJ2-2, with 9 bases that match TRBD1. Germline loops: CDR1 SGHAT, CDR2 FQNNGV. This CDR3 is built from 15 residues. Trimming cost V 5 bases and J 5 bases; bases outside gene matches: 6. This CDR3 is CASSPTGGRTGELFF. The CDR3, as DNA: TGTGCCAGCAGCCCGACAGGGGGGAGGACCGGGGAGCTGTTTTTT. The full variable domain, rest sourced from reference TRBV11-2 and TRBJ2-2, is EAGVAQSPRYKIIEKRQSVAFWCNPISGHATLYWYQQILGQGPKLLIQFQNNGVVDDSQLPKDRFSAERLKGVDSTLKIQPAKLEDSAVYLCASSPTGGRTGELFFGEGSRLTVL.

Many counts were recorded for this clonotype. The chain joins TRBV10-3 to TRBJ2-7; 11 bases agree with TRBD1. CDR1 ENHRY and CDR2 SYGVKD come from the germline V gene. The V segment lost 3 bases and the J segment 4 bases; nucleotides outside the gene matches: 5. CDR3 length: 15 amino acids. Here the CDR3 DNA reads TGTGCCATCAGTGAAAGGGGACAGGGGGGATACGAGCAGTACTTC. It codes for CAISERGQGGYEQYF.

The chain combines TRBV5-1 with TRBJ1-1; D not resolved. Germline V gene lookup returns CDR1 SGHRS and CDR2 YFSETQ. V lost 3 bases and J 0 bases, leaving 9 bases between the germline ends. The CDR3 length is 14 residues. The CDR3 spells CASSSTDLNTEAFF. CDR3 nucleotides: TGCGCCAGCAGCTCTACAGACTTGAACACTGAAGCTTTCTTT.

This clonotype showed up just a few times. The chain uses TRBV12-3 or TRBV12-4 and TRBJ2-1, with 8 bases aligning to TRBD2. J lost 9 bases, V lost 6 bases, and 13 bases had no gene match. The CDR3 spans 15 residues. For the CDR3, the DNA is TGTGCCAGCAGCTTCGAGGGCGGGAGGCGGGGTGAGCAGTTCTTC. Residues: CASSFEGGRRGEQFF.

V gene TRBV7-9 combines with J gene TRBJ2-1; 11 bases line up with TRBD2. This CDR3 is built from 16 residues. V lost 5 bases and J lost 4; bases outside the gene matches: 7. Germline V gene data show CDR1 as SEHNR and CDR2 as FQNEAQ (reference sequence). The CDR3 nucleotides read TGTGCCAGCAGCCCCCGGACTAGCGGGCAATACAATGAGCAGTTCTTC. Protein product: CASSPRTSGQYNEQFF.

This clonotype appeared a few times. The rearrangement uses TRBV5-1 and TRBJ1-1, with D possibly being TRBD1 (6 bases). CDR3 length equals 15 residues. CDR1 and CDR2 from the germline V gene are SGHRS and YFSETQ. The ends were cut back, 2 bases at V and 1 base at J, with 12 bases in the middle. DNA of the CDR3: TGCGCCAGCAGCTTAGGCGGACAGACGAACACTGAAGCTTTCTTT. It is translated as CASSLGGQTNTEAFF. Together with reference TRBV5-1 and TRBJ1-1, the CDR3 gives the full variable domain: KAGVTQTPRYLIKTRGQQVTLSCSPISGHRSVSWYQQTPGQGLQFLFEYFSETQRNKGNFPGRFSGRQFSNSRSEMNVSTLELGDSALYLCASSLGGQTNTEAFFGQGTRLTVV.

The chain carries TRBV2 and TRBJ2-2; 7 bases map to TRBD2. Germline V gives CDR1 SNHLY, CDR2 FYNNEI. V gave up 11 bases and J gave up 5 bases; unmatched junction bases: 23. This CDR3 is built from 18 residues. The CDR3 DNA reads TGTGCCTTCAGTTTCTTTGCGGGGGTAAAATCGGGAACCGGGGAGCTGTTTTTT. Translation gives CAFSFFAGVKSGTGELFF.

This clonotype was found many times. The chain is built from TRBV7-9 and TRBJ1-2, with a weak D call TRBD1 (6 bases). V lost 4 bases and J 2 bases, leaving 14 bases between the germline ends. Germline CDR1 is SEHNR and CDR2 is FQNEAQ (reference sequence). The length of the CDR3 is 15 residues. CDR3 nucleotides: TGTGCCAGCAGCTACGGGACAACCGTCAACTATGGCTACACCTTC. Translating gives CASSYGTTVNYGYTF.